The 26 T cell receptor beta chains given below trace back to one sample, sequenced in a study of cytomegalovirus exposure and HLA in healthy donors. Clones were sequenced by immunoSEQ multiplex PCR, and TCRdb holds only the in-frame ones, with some missing. Here the sample spans 130,000 to 150,000 clones, roughly nine tenths being singletons. The sequencing sample was made of PBMCs. These receptors were obtained from a woman aged 18 to 35 in good health and CMV-seropositive.

The chain carries TRBV19 and TRBJ2-3; 12 bases are shared with TRBD2. Per germline, CDR1 LNHDA and CDR2 SQIVND (reference sequence). The CDR3 sequence is 16 residues long. V was clipped by 5 bases and J by 2 bases; unmatched bases: 5. CDR3 sequence: CASSVGLAGPTDTQYF. DNA for the CDR3: TGTGCCAGTAGTGTTGGACTAGCGGGACCCACAGATACGCAGTATTTT.

This chain connects TRBV2 to TRBJ1-5, with TRBD1 matching 11 bases. The CDR3 is 15 amino acids. The germline gives CDR1 SNHLY, CDR2 FYNNEI. The V segment lost 6 bases and the J segment 4 bases; nucleotides outside the gene matches: 5. The DNA of the CDR3 is TGTGCCAGCAGGCGGACAGGGGGCCGAAATCAGCCCCAGCATTTT. The encoded protein is CASRRTGGRNQPQHF. Full variable domain (outside the CDR3, taken from reference TRBV2 and TRBJ1-5): EPEVTQTPSHQVTQMGQEVILRCVPISNHLYFYWYRQILGQKVEFLVSFYNNEISEKSEIFDDQFSVERPDGSNFTLKIRSTKLEDSAMYFCASRRTGGRNQPQHFGDGTRLSIL.

This sequence joins TRBV27 and TRBJ1-1; no definite D call. The germline V and J ends were trimmed by 5 bases and 0 bases, with 13 bases remaining between them. CDR3 length equals 15 residues. Germline values: CDR1 MNHEY, CDR2 SMNVEV (reference sequence). The CDR3: CASSRPGELNTEAFF. CDR3 in DNA: TGTGCCAGCAGTCGCCCCGGGGAGTTGAACACTGAAGCTTTCTTT.

This clone is a singleton in its sample. The V and J genes are TRBV27 and TRBJ1-3; the D gene is possibly TRBD1 (5 bases). In germline, CDR1 is MNHEY, CDR2 SMNVEV (reference sequence). V shed 3 bases and J shed 1 base, with 10 bases lying between them. The CDR3 runs 15 residues. CDR3: CASSLGTGSGNTIYF. DNA for the CDR3: TGTGCCAGCAGTTTGGGCACAGGATCTGGAAACACCATATATTTT.

The chain couples TRBV28 to TRBJ1-5; 7 bases match TRBD1. Germline assignment: CDR1 MDHEN and CDR2 SYDVKM. V lost 8 bases and J lost 4; bases outside the gene matches: 8. The CDR3 is 14 residues long. CDR3 protein: CASLRQGGNQPQHF. The CDR3 DNA follows: TGTGCCAGCCTCCGACAGGGCGGTAATCAGCCCCAGCATTTT.

The chain has TRBV10-3 and TRBJ2-7; maybe TRBD2 (6 bases). V was shortened by 10 bases and J by 0 bases, with 10 bases between the two germline ends. Germline V lookup: CDR1 ENHRY, CDR2 SYGVKD. The CDR3 covers 12 residues. The CDR3 loop reads CATSGSSYEQYF. The CDR3 DNA is TGTGCCACATCCGGGAGCTCCTACGAGCAGTACTTC.

The rearrangement links TRBV5-1 to TRBJ2-3; 9 bases are shared with TRBD1. Per germline, CDR1 SGHRS and CDR2 YFSETQ. V was pared by 6 bases and J by 4 bases, with 6 bases of the junction left unmatched. The CDR3 length is 14 residues. The CDR3 coding sequence is TGCGCCAGCACCACAGACAGGGGGGCAGATACGCAGTATTTT. It codes for CASTTDRGADTQYF.

V gene TRBV6-6 combines with J gene TRBJ1-2; D gene ambiguous. The CDR3 extends over 15 amino acids. V gave up 8 bases and J gave up 0 bases, with 16 bases separating them. In germline, CDR1 is MNHNY, CDR2 SVGAGI (reference sequence). CDR3 sequence (DNA): TGTGCCAGCTTGGAGGGAGTTAACGCTAACTATGGCTACACCTTC. This gives the protein CASLEGVNANYGYTF.

The chain combines TRBV11-3 with TRBJ2-3, with D unclear. The CDR3 covers 14 residues. Trimming shortened V by 0 bases and J by 4 bases, and 8 bases separated the two germline ends. Germline CDR1 reads SGHNT; CDR2 reads YENEEA. The DNA of the CDR3 is TGTGCCAGCAGCTTAGATTCCCCGTCAGATACGCAGTATTTT. Translated, it gives CASSLDSPSDTQYF. Variable domain in full (rest from reference TRBV11-3 and TRBJ2-3): EAGVVQSPRYKIIEKKQPVAFWCNPISGHNTLYWYLQNLGQGPELLIRYENEEAVDDSQLPKDRFSAERLKGVDSTLKIQPAELGDSAVYLCASSLDSPSDTQYFGPGTRLTVL.

The chain recombines TRBV29-1 with TRBJ1-5; perhaps TRBD1 as D (6 bases). Germline lookup yields CDR1 SQVTM and CDR2 ANQGSEA. Trimming removed 4 bases at V and 4 bases at J, with 14 bases between. The CDR3 covers 14 residues. Here the CDR3 DNA reads TGCAGCGTTGGCCCCGGGGGGGCAAATCAGCCCCAGCATTTT. Translating it yields CSVGPGGANQPQHF.

This chain uses TRBV2 with TRBJ2-2, with 9 nucleotides matching TRBD1. Unmatched junction bases numbered 11, after V lost 7 bases and J lost 2 bases. CDR1 and CDR2 from the germline V gene are SNHLY and FYNNEI. The CDR3 is 17 amino acids. As DNA, the CDR3 is TGTGCCAGCACCGTCACACAGGGGGCTGGTAACACCGGGGAGCTGTTTTTT. It codes for CASTVTQGAGNTGELFF.

V and J are TRBV19 and TRBJ2-1, with D uncertain. The V end was cut by 4 bases, the J end by 8 bases, with 9 bases between. The CDR3 runs to 12 residues. CDR1 and CDR2 (germline): LNHDA, SQIVND (reference sequence). The CDR3 DNA reads as TGTGCCAGTAGTACTAGAAAGGATGAGCAGTTCTTC. Its protein is CASSTRKDEQFF.

The J gene is TRBJ1-1, the V gene TRBV5-1; no firm D call. CDR1 SGHRS and CDR2 YFSETQ come from the germline V gene. V dropped 3 bases and J dropped 3 bases, with 9 bases sitting between them. There are 13 residues in the CDR3. CDR3 in DNA: TGCGCCAGCAGCTCGGGAGACGACACTGAAGCTTTCTTT. Its protein product is CASSSGDDTEAFF.

This chain links TRBV10-3 with TRBJ1-2; 7 nucleotides agree with TRBD1. Germline CDR1 ENHRY, CDR2 SYGVKD. The CDR3 is made up of 15 amino acids. Losses at the gene ends were 7 bases for V and 2 bases for J; bases not matched to a gene: 10. The CDR3: CAITPTGQSNYGYTF. The CDR3, as DNA: TGTGCCATCACTCCGACGGGACAGTCAAACTATGGCTACACCTTC.

Regarding this clone: This CDR3 is also generated by other DNA sequences in the sample. The rearrangement links TRBV25-1 to TRBJ1-2; D possibly corresponds to TRBD1 (6 bases). V was trimmed by 6 bases and J by 5 bases, leaving 16 bases between them. From germline, CDR1 is MGHDK and CDR2 SYGVNS. This CDR3 spans 14 amino acids. Written as DNA, the CDR3 is TGTGCCAGCAGGGACAGCTCAAGGGGATATGGCTACACCTTC. Amino acids: CASRDSSRGYGYTF.

The gene calls are TRBV11-3 and TRBJ2-1; 10 bases are shared with TRBD2. From germline, CDR1 is SGHNT and CDR2 YENEEA. The CDR3 totals 15 residues. The ends lost 1 base at V and 8 bases at J; junction bases unmatched: 5. This chain's CDR3 is CASSLVAGGGHEQFF. CDR3 DNA: TGTGCCAGCAGCTTAGTAGCGGGGGGCGGTCATGAGCAGTTCTTC. Looking up the rest from reference TRBV11-3 and TRBJ2-1 gives the full variable domain: EAGVVQSPRYKIIEKKQPVAFWCNPISGHNTLYWYLQNLGQGPELLIRYENEEAVDDSQLPKDRFSAERLKGVDSTLKIQPAELGDSAVYLCASSLVAGGGHEQFFGPGTRLTVL.

This clone was found a few times. The genes are TRBV5-1 and TRBJ2-3; 10 bases map to TRBD2. The CDR3 sequence is 16 residues long. Per the germline V gene, CDR1 is SGHRS and CDR2 is YFSETQ. V lost 4 bases and J lost 5; bases outside the gene matches: 10. In DNA, the CDR3 is TGCGCCAGCAGCCCACCTGAGCGGGGGGGCGGAGATACGCAGTATTTT. As protein: CASSPPERGGGDTQYF. The whole variable domain, filled in from reference TRBV5-1 and TRBJ2-3, reads KAGVTQTPRYLIKTRGQQVTLSCSPISGHRSVSWYQQTPGQGLQFLFEYFSETQRNKGNFPGRFSGRQFSNSRSEMNVSTLELGDSALYLCASSPPERGGGDTQYFGPGTRLTVL.

This chain uses TRBV27 with TRBJ2-5; the match to TRBD2 covers 14 bases. Trimming at V came to 5 bases and at J to 8 bases, leaving 10 bases not matched to a gene. The CDR3 covers 16 residues. Germline CDR1 and CDR2: MNHEY and SMNVEV (reference sequence). The CDR3 nucleotides are TGTGCCAGCAGTCCGCTGAGACTAGCGGGGGGGCTCACCCAGTACTTC. Translating gives CASSPLRLAGGLTQYF.

The gene calls are TRBV19 and TRBJ1-2; 8 bases match TRBD1. V lost 10 bases to trimming and J lost 6 bases; unmatched junction nucleotides: 7. CDR3 size: 12 residues. In germline, CDR1 is LNHDA, CDR2 SQIVND (reference sequence). The CDR3 DNA is TGTGCCACCTGGACAGGGCGGGATGGCTACACCTTC. Translation gives CATWTGRDGYTF.

The rearrangement links TRBV19 to TRBJ2-1, with D possibly being TRBD2 (5 bases). The V end was cut by 3 bases, the J end by 5 bases, with 8 bases between. Germline V gene lookup returns CDR1 LNHDA and CDR2 SQIVND (reference sequence). The CDR3 has 13 residues. In DNA, the CDR3 is TGTGCCAGTAGTATCTCGGGGAACAATGAGCAGTTCTTC. Protein: CASSISGNNEQFF.

The chain uses TRBV12-5 and TRBJ2-1; 11 positions match TRBD2. Trimming at V came to 5 bases and at J to 6 bases, leaving 3 bases not matched to a gene. CDR1 LGHNT and CDR2 FRNRAP come from the germline V gene. The CDR3 spans 14 residues. CDR3 sequence: CASGHSGGGNEQFF. As DNA, the CDR3 is TGTGCTAGTGGTCATAGCGGGGGGGGCAATGAGCAGTTCTTC.

The chain recombines TRBV4-2 with TRBJ2-3; D unclear. V shed 3 bases and J shed 0 bases, with 7 bases lying between them. CDR1 is LGHNA and CDR2 is YNFKEQ in the germline V gene. The CDR3 is made up of 14 amino acids. In nucleotides, the CDR3 is TGTGCCAGCAGCCAGGTCAGAAGCACAGATACGCAGTATTTT. Translating gives CASSQVRSTDTQYF.

The V gene is TRBV27, the J gene TRBJ1-1; D unclear. Germline-derived CDR1 and CDR2 are MNHEY and SMNVEV (reference sequence). Deletions cut 0 bases from V and 4 bases from J, with 12 bases between. CDR3 length: 15 amino acids. CDR3 nucleotides: TGTGCCAGCAGTTTATCGGGGAGCAATCGCACTGAAGCTTTCTTT. Encoded protein: CASSLSGSNRTEAFF.

The CDR3 DNA sequence: TGTGCCAGCAGCTACAGCCAGGGGCCCTACGAGCAGTACTTC. Residues: CASSYSQGPYEQYF. The V call is TRBV11-2, the J call TRBJ2-7; maybe TRBD1 (6 bases). V was shortened by 4 bases and J by 2 bases, with 12 bases between the two germline ends. The CDR3 has 14 amino acids. The germline V gene encodes CDR1 SGHAT and CDR2 FQNNGV. The full variable domain, its missing parts supplied by reference TRBV11-2 and TRBJ2-7, is EAGVAQSPRYKIIEKRQSVAFWCNPISGHATLYWYQQILGQGPKLLIQFQNNGVVDDSQLPKDRFSAERLKGVDSTLKIQPAKLEDSAVYLCASSYSQGPYEQYFGPGTRLTVT.

This clone has just one count. This chain connects TRBV29-1 to TRBJ1-1; possible D gene TRBD1, 6 bases. Trimming stripped 7 bases from V and 7 bases from J, with 16 bases between. Germline CDR1 reads SQVTM; CDR2 reads ANQGSEA. CDR3 length: 12 amino acids. Here the CDR3 reads CSAYDGGLEAFF. The CDR3 bases are TGCAGCGCATACGACGGGGGGCTTGAAGCTTTCTTT.

This clone was detected only a few times. The V gene is TRBV5-1, the J gene TRBJ2-2; 13 nucleotides align to TRBD2. Germline-derived CDR1 and CDR2 are SGHRS and YFSETQ. This CDR3 is 16 amino acids long. V trimming: 4 bases; J trimming: 3 bases; junction bases outside the gene matches: 3. CDR3 sequence: CASSPGLAGDTGELFF. As DNA, the CDR3 is TGCGCCAGCAGCCCCGGACTAGCGGGGGACACCGGGGAGCTGTTTTTT.